The rows below give T cell receptor beta chains drawn from one sample of a study of cytomegalovirus exposure and HLA in healthy donors. Clones were read by immunoSEQ multiplex PCR, and TCRdb kept only the in-frame ones, dropping some. The repertoire holds 100,000 to 150,000 clones, more than 60% seen once, with roughly 13% in the top ten. Source material: PBMCs. The origin of the receptors is a woman in her sixties in good health and CMV-seropositive. Both conserved end residues are part of each CDR3. The D gene is left open where the match is weak. Clone size appears in some rows only: once, few, many, or a class for an expanded clone.

-	TRBV2	TRBJ2-7	TRBD1	CASSARDRGQGKPYEQYF	TGTGCCAGCAGTGCGAGGGACAGGGGGCAGGGTAAACCATACGAGCAGTACTTC
-	TRBV4-2	TRBJ2-7	TRBD2	CASSQVGTSGSSYEQYF	TGTGCCAGCAGCCAAGTGGGGACTAGCGGGAGCTCCTACGAGCAGTACTTC
-	TRBV7-2	TRBJ1-4	-	CASSLGGTRGNEKLFF	TGTGCCAGCAGCTTGGGGGGGACACGGGGGAATGAAAAACTGTTTTTT
-	TRBV2	TRBJ1-1	-	CASIGGNLRSTEAFF	TGTGCCAGCATAGGCGGTAACCTGAGGTCCACTGAAGCTTTCTTT
-	TRBV9	TRBJ2-1	-	CASSDPPGQGSSGGHNEQFF	TGTGCCAGCAGCGACCCCCCGGGACAGGGGAGTAGCGGGGGCCACAATGAGCAGTTCTTC
-	TRBV14	TRBJ1-2	-	CASSLGFTGKPNYGYTF	TGTGCCAGCAGCTTGGGCTTTACAGGGAAACCTAACTATGGCTACACCTTC
-	TRBV5-1	TRBJ2-1	-	CASSFDRYNEQFF	TGCGCCAGCAGCTTTGACAGGTACAATGAGCAGTTCTTC
few	TRBV5-5	TRBJ1-4	-	CASRITATNEKLFF	TGTGCCAGCAGGATAACTGCAACTAATGAAAAACTGTTTTTT
-	TRBV30	TRBJ1-1	-	CDWSGQLNTEAFF	TGTGACTGGAGTGGACAGTTGAACACTGAAGCTTTCTTT
-	TRBV19	TRBJ2-2	TRBD1	CASSFSTGPNTGELFF	TGTGCCAGTAGTTTTTCGACAGGGCCAAACACCGGGGAGCTGTTTTTT
-	TRBV25-1	TRBJ1-6	-	CASSEVGRGVASPLHF	TGTGCCAGCAGTGAAGTGGGCCGGGGAGTCGCTTCACCCCTCCACTTT
-	TRBV15	TRBJ2-5	-	CATSRDRVETQYF	TGTGCCACCAGCAGAGATCGGGTAGAGACCCAGTACTTC
-	TRBV5-6	TRBJ2-2	TRBD2	CASSRGLEENTGELFF	TGTGCCAGCAGCAGGGGACTAGAGGAGAACACCGGGGAGCTGTTTTTT
-	TRBV5-4	TRBJ2-2	-	CASSPRGLSNTAGELFF	TGTGCCAGCAGCCCTAGAGGACTTTCCAACACCGCCGGGGAGCTGTTTTTT
once	TRBV2	TRBJ2-5	TRBD1	CASRTGTAQETQYF	TGTGCCAGCAGGACCGGGACAGCACAAGAGACCCAGTACTTC
-	TRBV4-3	TRBJ2-2	TRBD1	CASSPGQANTGELFF	TGCGCCAGCAGCCCTGGACAGGCGAACACCGGGGAGCTGTTTTTT
-	TRBV5-1	TRBJ2-7	-	CASSLYAADYEQYF	TGCGCCAGCAGCTTGTATGCAGCGGACTACGAGCAGTACTTC
-	TRBV5-5	TRBJ2-1	TRBD1	CASSPGDRIMTEQFF	TGTGCCAGCAGCCCGGGGGACAGGATCATGACGGAGCAGTTCTTC
-	TRBV5-6	TRBJ2-7	TRBD2	CASRRLAGASSYEQYF	TGTGCCAGCAGAAGGCTAGCGGGAGCAAGCTCCTACGAGCAGTACTTC
-	TRBV25-1	TRBJ1-3	-	CASSPSGGNTIYF	TGTGCCAGCAGTCCCTCAGGGGGAAACACCATATATTTT
-	TRBV6-4	TRBJ2-7	-	CASSDSSRPCGQYF	TGTGCCAGCAGTGACTCCTCCCGACCCTGCGGGCAGTACTTC
-	TRBV7-6	TRBJ2-3	TRBD2	CASSQLAGGITDTQYF	TGTGCCAGCAGCCAATTAGCGGGGGGAATAACAGATACGCAGTATTTT
-	TRBV27	TRBJ2-6	TRBD1	CASRIQGASGANVLTF	TGTGCCAGCAGGATACAGGGGGCATCTGGGGCCAACGTCCTGACTTTC
few	TRBV5-1	TRBJ2-7	-	CASSLLSQGKGEQYF	TGCGCCAGCAGTTTGCTTTCACAGGGAAAAGGCGAGCAGTACTTC
-	TRBV6-1	TRBJ1-5	-	CASSGRGRMDGNQPQHF	TGTGCCAGTAGTGGAAGGGGAAGAATGGACGGCAATCAGCCCCAGCATTTT
-	TRBV5-1	TRBJ2-1	TRBD1	CASSLLAQGAMNEQFF	TGCGCCAGCAGCTTGCTGGCCCAGGGGGCTATGAATGAGCAGTTCTTC
-	TRBV15	TRBJ1-3	-	CATSRDGATGNTIYF	TGTGCCACCAGCAGAGATGGGGCAACTGGAAACACCATATATTTT
-	TRBV15	TRBJ2-5	-	CATSRGIVRNQETQYF	TGTGCCACCAGCAGAGGCATAGTACGTAACCAAGAGACCCAGTACTTC
-	TRBV7-2	TRBJ2-7	-	CASSLWVGAGEGEQYF	TGTGCCAGCAGCTTATGGGTGGGAGCCGGGGAAGGAGAGCAGTACTTC
few	TRBV7-3	TRBJ2-3	TRBD1	CSSSRGQGGTDTQYF	TGTTCCAGCAGCAGAGGACAGGGGGGCACAGATACGCAGTATTTT
-	TRBV4-1	TRBJ2-3	-	CASSQGPLGADTQYF	TGCGCCAGCAGCCAAGGACCATTAGGGGCAGATACGCAGTATTTT
-	TRBV5-4	TRBJ2-5	TRBD2	CASSFRTGGQETQYF	TGTGCCAGCAGCTTCCGGACGGGGGGACAAGAGACCCAGTACTTC
-	TRBV9	TRBJ2-3	TRBD2	CASSVPRGGSGVHSSTDTQYF	TGTGCCAGCAGCGTACCGCGGGGGGGTAGCGGGGTTCACTCTAGCACAGATACGCAGTATTTT
few	TRBV5-4	TRBJ1-1	-	CASSLETGSTEAFF	TGTGCCAGCAGCTTGGAAACAGGGAGTACTGAAGCTTTCTTT
-	TRBV4-1	TRBJ2-5	-	CASSQLGLIQETQYF	TGCGCCAGCAGCCAACTCGGACTAATTCAGGAGACCCAGTACTTC
-	TRBV5-5	TRBJ1-1	-	CASSFRGEAFF	TGTGCCAGCAGCTTCAGGGGTGAAGCTTTCTTT
-	TRBV5-1	TRBJ2-3	TRBD2	CASSGGGSTDTQYF	TGCGCCAGCAGCGGGGGGGGTAGCACAGATACGCAGTATTTT
-	TRBV7-2	TRBJ2-3	TRBD1	CASSPRSTGGADTQYF	TGTGCCAGCAGCCCCCGGTCGACAGGGGGTGCAGATACGCAGTATTTT
-	TRBV19	TRBJ2-2	-	CASSIGGRDSNTGELFF	TGTGCCAGTAGTATAGGGGGGCGGGACAGCAACACCGGGGAGCTGTTTTTT
-	TRBV5-5	TRBJ2-3	TRBD1	CASSVQTGLPDTQYF	TGTGCCAGCAGCGTCCAGACAGGGTTACCAGATACGCAGTATTTT
few	TRBV5-1	TRBJ2-1	-	CASSLGGGSSYNEQFF	TGCGCCAGCAGCTTGGGAGGCGGCTCCTCCTACAATGAGCAGTTCTTC